The text below deals with one T cell receptor beta chain. Random hexamers served to reverse transcribe roughly 0.5 to 1 ug RNA. Multiplex PCR with immunoSEQ amplified the TCR beta CDR3 across 54 Vbeta and 13 Jbeta. TCRdb re-called the immunoSEQ multiplex PCR reads through MiXCR, storing one row per CDR3 protein. The sample has more than 110,000 distinct CDR3 sequences; roughly 94% are singletons. This sample was taken from a study of CD8 T cells in Susac syndrome. Study in general: Patients with Susac syndrome were therapy-naive, taking corticosteroids, with some also receiving intravenous immunoglobulin, or taking intravenous immunoglobulin alone at the time their blood was drawn.

The trim removed 2 bases at V and 2 bases at J, leaving 5 bases unmatched. CDR3 length: 17 residues. Per germline, CDR1 SGHTA and CDR2 FQGNSA. Patients with Susac syndrome showed fulfilment of recently defined diagnostic criteria for definite or probable disease. FACS enriched CD8+ TEMRA cells, while bulk CD8+ and CD4+ were negatively isolated. The sequencing input was CD4+ T cells from PBMCs. The receptor's source is a human donor with Susac syndrome. The rearrangement uses TRBV7-2 and TRBJ2-6, with TRBD1 matching over 8 bases. The CDR3 reads CASSLRDRFAGANVLTF. DNA of the CDR3: TGTGCCAGCAGCTTACGGGACAGGTTCGCTGGGGCCAACGTCCTGACTTTC.